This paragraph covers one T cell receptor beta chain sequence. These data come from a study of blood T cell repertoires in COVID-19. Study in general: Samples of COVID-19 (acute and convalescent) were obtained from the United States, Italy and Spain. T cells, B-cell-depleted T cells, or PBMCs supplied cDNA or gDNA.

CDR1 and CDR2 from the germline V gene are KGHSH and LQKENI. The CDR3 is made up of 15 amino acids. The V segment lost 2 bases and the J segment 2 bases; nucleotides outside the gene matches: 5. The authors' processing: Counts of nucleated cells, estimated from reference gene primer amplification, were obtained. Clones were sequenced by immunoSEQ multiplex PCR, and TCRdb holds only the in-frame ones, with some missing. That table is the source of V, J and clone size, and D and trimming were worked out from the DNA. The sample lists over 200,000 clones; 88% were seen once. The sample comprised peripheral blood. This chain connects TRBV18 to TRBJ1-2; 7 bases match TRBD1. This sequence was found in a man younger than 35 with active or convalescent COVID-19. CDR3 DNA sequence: TGTGCCAGCTCACCAGAGGGGGCGGTGAACTATGGCTACACCTTC. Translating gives CASSPEGAVNYGYTF.